This TCR beta chain was retrieved from a study of T-cell memory formation after mild COVID-19. Study summary: Clustering of TCRs was largely donor specific.

V was clipped by 4 bases and J by 3 bases; unmatched bases: 9. The CDR3 sequence is 16 residues long. Germline V gene data show CDR1 as LGHNT and CDR2 as FRNRAP. MiXCR, applied by TCRdb to the 5' RACE reads, yields one record per CDR3 protein. Among about 180,000 distinct CDR3 sequences listed, less than 20% were seen once. In this sample, this clonotype turned up a few times. The chain uses TRBV12-5 and TRBJ2-3; 8 bases fit TRBD1. This receptor was obtained from a man between 18 and 35 years old who had mild COVID-19 (a few samples of this study predate the infection). Cell type and time point are not known. Specimen: PBMCs or a T cell subset sorted from them (not recorded which). The CDR3 sequence: CASGSPRDRPTDTQYF. CDR3 coding DNA: TGTGCTAGTGGTTCTCCTCGGGACAGGCCTACAGATACGCAGTATTTT.